This T cell receptor beta chain was recovered during a study of Ad26.COV2.S vaccination and SARS-CoV-2 variants (dated by TCRdb to 2020 to 2022). For the study in its entirety: Donors in the vaccine arm were drawn from COV1001, a multicentre, randomized, double-blind, placebo-controlled phase I-IIa trial testing Ad26.COV2.S in healthy adults. The TCR-sequenced set comprised about 30 samples: around 20 Ad26.COV2.S vaccine recipients, 5 placebo recipients and 8 SARS-CoV-2 convalescent individuals. Trial participants were randomized into five groups of five, in which low-dose or high-dose Ad26.COV2.S was given once or twice, or placebo was given on both occasions. Dosing of Ad26.COV2.S was intramuscular, at either 5x10^10 or 1x10^11 viral particles, delivered as one shot or as two shots spaced 56 days apart. Blinding of investigators to trial group allocation was maintained during experiments and outcome assessment. The specificity and breadth of SARS-CoV-2-reactive T cell receptors after Ad26.COV2.S vaccination were assessed by TCRbeta repertoire sequencing.

The sample's treatment or condition label is to be understood as: approximately 18 received Ad26.COV2.S at low or high dose, single or two shots; roughly 5 received placebo; per-sample allocation not given. Repertoires of vaccine and placebo recipients were sequenced from samples collected on day 63 after the first injection. In Cohort 1b, 25 or so adults aged 18-55 years were enrolled at a single site in Boston, USA, between 29 July and 7 August 2020. Ad26.COV2.S was a replication-incompetent adenovirus type 26 vector that expressed a prefusion-stabilized SARS-CoV-2 spike protein derived from the original Wuhan strain. TCRbeta CDR3 regions were sequenced with the immunoSEQ Assay. After extraction, genomic DNA underwent amplification by bias-controlled multiplex PCR, followed by high-throughput sequencing. In the original analysis: To quantify the absolute abundance of every unique TCRbeta CDR3 region, sequences were collapsed and filtered. T cell fraction was estimated by normalizing TCRbeta template counts to usable DNA, which was measured by amplifying reference genes present in all nucleated cells. Repertoire TCRs were annotated as SARS-CoV-2-specific by exact matching of V gene, CDR3 amino acid sequence and J gene to a known reactive TCR set. MIRA supplied the reference SARS-CoV-2 TCR set, which was filtered for enrichment in COVID-19-positive ImmuneCODE repertoires so that public or cross-reactive TCRs were removed. Using the MIRA antigens, annotated TCRs were further analysed by specific ORF or by position within an ORF. Breadth was defined as annotated unique rearrangements over total unique productive rearrangements; depth was the summed frequency of those rearrangements. Two-sided Wilcoxon rank-sum tests were applied when comparing TCR breadth between groups. TCRdb carries this immuneACCESS record with in-frame sequences only. Its versions omit some clonotypes, under half of them owing to an unresolved V gene in the studies checked, with the rest unexplained. V, J and clone size were drawn from that table, and D and trimming were deduced from the DNA. Here the sample has approximately 400,000 clones; roughly 81% occur a single time. The ten largest clones capture 3.3% of the sample.

What the authors observed across the whole study: Comparing responses between vaccine doses or regimens was not something the study was powered to do. The authors noted that the TCR breadth and depth analyses may have underestimated total T cell responses. Vaccine and placebo recipients had similar non-spike TCR breadth, a finding consistent with the vaccine containing only spike. Substantial breadth of spike-specific CD8+ and CD4+ T cell responses was reported after vaccination. Compared with placebo recipients, Ad26.COV2.S recipients showed higher spike-specific TCR breadth (P = 0.0014).

On this clone: No antigen is known for it. No much larger clonotype is one base removed from it; base qualities were not supplied.

Clipping removes 4 bases from V and 7 bases from J, with 16 as the unmatched junction base count. The CDR3 spans 18 residues, from the cysteine through the phenylalanine. The only DNA kept is the CDR3, 54 bases in frame from the first base. CDR1 and CDR2, looked up from the germline V gene, are SGHTA and FQGNSA. The clonotype originates from a person between 18 and 65 years old who received the Ad26.COV2.S COVID-19 vaccine or a placebo. Here the sequenced sample was peripheral blood, taken in a trial of Ad26.COV2.S vaccine versus placebo. The chain joins TRBV7-2 to TRBJ2-3, with 11 junctional bases fitting TRBD2. The CDR3 reads CASSSRSGTSGGLYTQYF. At the DNA level, the sequence is TGTGCCAGCAGCTCACGATCCGGGACTAGCGGTGGCCTTTATACGCAGTATTTT.